A selection of T cell receptor beta chains follows, all from one sample in a study of cytomegalovirus exposure and HLA in healthy donors. Assay: immunoSEQ multiplex PCR; the TCRdb copy retains only in-frame clones and omits some. The sample lists roughly 100,000 clones, around 74% occurring once. Sequencing used PBMCs. The source of these receptors is a man aged 35-49 years in good health and CMV-seronegative. Each CDR3 is given with its conserved first and last residue. The D gene is left open where the match is weak. Rows may omit the clone size; those that give it use once, few, many or a size class.

>TRBV5-1|.|.|TRBJ2-1
CASSWSASNEQFF
TGCGCCAGCAGCTGGTCCGCCAGCAATGAGCAGTTCTTC
>TRBV19|TRBD2|few|TRBJ2-7
CASSIVGRAPTYEQYF
TGTGCCAGTAGTATAGTGGGGAGGGCCCCGACCTACGAGCAGTACTTC
>TRBV7-9|TRBD1|.|TRBJ2-6
CASSLAGQAFSGANVLTF
TGTGCCAGCAGCTTAGCCGGACAGGCTTTCTCTGGGGCCAACGTCCTGACTTTC
>TRBV15|.|.|TRBJ2-1
CATSRVVEYNEQFF
TGTGCCACCAGCAGAGTAGTTGAATACAATGAGCAGTTCTTC
>TRBV7-9|TRBD1|.|TRBJ2-2
CASSMRTGGMGELFF
TGTGCCAGCAGCATGCGGACAGGAGGCATGGGGGAGCTGTTTTTT
>TRBV7-2|.|.|TRBJ2-7
CASRADNYEQYF
TGTGCCAGCAGGGCGGACAACTACGAGCAGTACTTC
>TRBV28|TRBD1|.|TRBJ1-6
CASSPGTGGPNSPLHF
TGTGCCAGCAGTCCCGGGACAGGGGGCCCTAATTCACCCCTCCACTTT
>TRBV4-2|TRBD2|few|TRBJ2-3
CASSQLQRGPEGDTQYF
TGTGCCAGCAGCCAATTACAGCGGGGACCCGAGGGGGATACGCAGTATTTT
>TRBV6-4|.|.|TRBJ2-3
CASSFRSGTDTQYF
TGTGCCAGCAGTTTTCGGAGCGGCACAGATACGCAGTATTTT
>TRBV19|TRBD1|once|TRBJ1-1
CASSPAGGGSTEAFF
TGTGCCAGTAGTCCGGCAGGGGGAGGTAGCACTGAAGCTTTCTTT
>TRBV5-1|TRBD2|.|TRBJ2-7
CASSLATSGEQYF
TGCGCCAGCAGCTTGGCCACTAGCGGCGAGCAGTACTTC
>TRBV29-1|.|once|TRBJ1-2
CSVEGGVWSYTF
TGCAGCGTTGAAGGCGGGGTCTGGAGCTACACCTTC
>TRBV18|TRBD1|few|TRBJ1-2
CASSPATGNGYTF
TGTGCCAGCTCACCGGCGACAGGGAATGGCTACACCTTC
>TRBV5-1|TRBD1|few|TRBJ2-2
CASRGQVNTGELFF
TGCGCCAGCAGGGGACAGGTTAACACCGGGGAGCTGTTTTTT
>TRBV2|TRBD2|.|TRBJ2-2
CASSEQREIGELFF
TGTGCCAGCAGTGAACAGCGGGAGATCGGGGAGCTGTTTTTT
>TRBV21-1|.|.|TRBJ2-1
CASSKGGSGNEQFF
TGTGCCAGCAGCAAAGGGGGTAGCGGCAATGAGCAGTTCTTC
>TRBV5-1|TRBD1|.|TRBJ2-7
CASSLVGTGGEQYF
TGCGCCAGCAGCTTGGTTGGGACAGGAGGCGAGCAGTACTTC
>TRBV5-6|.|.|TRBJ2-7
CASSLAGVVLTYEQYF
TGTGCCAGCAGCTTGGCCGGGGTAGTACTCACCTACGAGCAGTACTTC
>TRBV27|.|.|TRBJ1-1
CASSLSLLTVNTEAFF
TGTGCCAGCAGTTTATCCCTCCTGACAGTCAACACTGAAGCTTTCTTT
>TRBV4-1|TRBD2|.|TRBJ2-1
CASSQRTGTSEGEQFF
TGCGCCAGCAGCCAAAGAACCGGGACTAGCGAGGGTGAGCAGTTCTTC
>TRBV27|TRBD1|.|TRBJ2-7
CASSNRGLYEQYF
TGTGCCAGCAGCAACAGGGGCCTCTACGAGCAGTACTTC
>TRBV11-2|TRBD2|.|TRBJ2-3
CASSSFSGRASDTQYF
TGTGCCAGCAGCTCATTTAGCGGGAGGGCCTCGGATACGCAGTATTTT
>TRBV7-9|.|.|TRBJ2-7
CASSFTGYSYEQYF
TGTGCCAGCAGCTTTACAGGGTACTCCTACGAGCAGTACTTC
>TRBV4-1|.|medium-sized|TRBJ1-4
CASSQEGGREKLFF
TGCGCCAGCAGCCAAGAGGGGGGGAGGGAAAAACTGTTTTTT
>TRBV6-1|.|.|TRBJ1-1
CASSPGHGNTEAFF
TGTGCCAGCAGCCCGGGACATGGGAACACTGAAGCTTTCTTT
>TRBV4-2|TRBD2|.|TRBJ2-7
CASSQGGLAGGPSSYEQYF
TGTGCCAGCAGCCAAGGAGGACTAGCGGGAGGCCCGAGCTCCTACGAGCAGTACTTC
>TRBV18|TRBD1|.|TRBJ1-2
CASSPPGQLASYTF
TGTGCCAGCTCACCCCCGGGACAGCTCGCGAGCTACACCTTC
>TRBV6-5|.|.|TRBJ2-3
CASTQGLSGDTQYF
TGTGCCAGCACTCAGGGGTTATCGGGAGATACGCAGTATTTT
>TRBV6-1|TRBD1|.|TRBJ1-2
CATTIVTGNYGYTF
TGTGCCACTACGATAGTGACAGGGAACTATGGCTACACCTTC
>TRBV6-6|.|.|TRBJ1-2
CASTRLGGTGYTF
TGTGCCAGCACCCGGCTGGGGGGGACCGGCTACACCTTC
>TRBV4-3|TRBD1|.|TRBJ2-7
CASSQDLTTGNYEQYF
TGCGCCAGCAGCCAAGATTTAACGACAGGGAACTACGAGCAGTACTTC
>TRBV7-7|TRBD2|.|TRBJ2-5
CASSSLAEQETQYF
TGTGCTAGCAGCTCTCTAGCGGAGCAAGAGACCCAGTACTTC
>TRBV19|TRBD2|.|TRBJ2-3
CASSQGLAGGLRTDTQYF
TGTGCCAGTAGTCAAGGACTAGCGGGGGGGCTTCGCACAGATACGCAGTATTTT
>TRBV7-6|TRBD2|few|TRBJ2-2
CASSTSLAGANTGELFF
TGTGCCAGCAGCACAAGCCTAGCGGGGGCGAACACCGGGGAGCTGTTTTTT
>TRBV30|.|.|TRBJ2-7
CAWSGGAYEQYF
TGTGCCTGGAGTGGGGGGGCCTACGAGCAGTACTTC
>TRBV6-1|.|few|TRBJ1-4
CASSEDRARGEKLFF
TGTGCCAGCAGTGAGGACCGGGCCCGGGGTGAAAAACTGTTTTTT
>TRBV5-1|TRBD2|few|TRBJ2-2
CASIGLAGTGELFF
TGCGCCAGCATCGGGCTAGCGGGTACCGGGGAGCTGTTTTTT
>TRBV7-9|TRBD2|.|TRBJ2-3
CASSPGTSGDTDTQYF
TGTGCCAGCAGCCCCGGGACTAGCGGTGACACAGATACGCAGTATTTT
>TRBV4-3|.|.|TRBJ2-5
CASSQEKTWETQYF
TGCGCCAGCAGCCAAGAGAAGACATGGGAGACCCAGTACTTC
>TRBV5-6|.|.|TRBJ2-3
CASSLVSGGGIDTQYF
TGTGCCAGCAGCTTGGTATCCGGGGGAGGAATAGATACGCAGTATTTT
>TRBV18|TRBD1|few|TRBJ2-2
CASSAGGYTGELFF
TGTGCCAGCTCAGCAGGGGGATACACCGGGGAGCTGTTTTTT
>TRBV5-1|TRBD2|.|TRBJ2-5
CASSPGLVGTQETQYF
TGCGCCAGCAGCCCCGGACTAGTCGGGACTCAAGAGACCCAGTACTTC
>TRBV7-9|.|once|TRBJ1-4
CASSLQGPTTNEKLFF
TGTGCCAGCAGCTTACAGGGGCCTACAACTAATGAAAAACTGTTTTTT
>TRBV28|.|few|TRBJ2-2
CASSTAGTRTGELFF
TGTGCCAGCAGTACCGCCGGGACAAGAACCGGGGAGCTGTTTTTT
>TRBV29-1|.|few|TRBJ1-2
CSADRFGYTF
TGCAGCGCAGACAGGTTTGGCTACACCTTC